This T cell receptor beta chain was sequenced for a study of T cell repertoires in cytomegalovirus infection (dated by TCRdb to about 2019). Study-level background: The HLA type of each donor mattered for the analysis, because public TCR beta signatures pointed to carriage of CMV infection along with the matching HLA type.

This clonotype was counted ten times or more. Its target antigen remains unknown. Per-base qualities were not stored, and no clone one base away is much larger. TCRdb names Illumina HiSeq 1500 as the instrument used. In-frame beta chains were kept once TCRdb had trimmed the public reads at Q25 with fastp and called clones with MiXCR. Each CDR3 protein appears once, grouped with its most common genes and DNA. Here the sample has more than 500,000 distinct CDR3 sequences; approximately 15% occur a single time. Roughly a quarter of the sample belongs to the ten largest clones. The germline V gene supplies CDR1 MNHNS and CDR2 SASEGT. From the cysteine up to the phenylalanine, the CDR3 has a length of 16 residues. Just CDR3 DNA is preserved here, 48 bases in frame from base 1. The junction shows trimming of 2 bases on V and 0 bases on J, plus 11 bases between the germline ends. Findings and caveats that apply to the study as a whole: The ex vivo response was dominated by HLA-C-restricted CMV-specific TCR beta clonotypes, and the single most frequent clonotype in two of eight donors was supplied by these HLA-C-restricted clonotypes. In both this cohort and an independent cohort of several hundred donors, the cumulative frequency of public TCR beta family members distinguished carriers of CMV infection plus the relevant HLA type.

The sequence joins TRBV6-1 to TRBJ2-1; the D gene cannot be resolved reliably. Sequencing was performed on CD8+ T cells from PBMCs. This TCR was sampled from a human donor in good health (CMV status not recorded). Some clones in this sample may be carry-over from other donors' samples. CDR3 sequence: CASSEPSVRSYNEQFF. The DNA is TGTGCCAGCAGTGAACCCAGCGTTCGCTCCTACAATGAGCAGTTCTTC.